This T cell receptor (beta chain) was sequenced during a study of shared clonotypes between healthy human individuals. Study in general: Three CD4 naive, three CD4 memory, two CD8 naive and one CD8 memory plate were used per donor. Study-level results: Among non-shared clonotypes, generation probabilities were lower than among those shared by all four donors. Sorted-subset samples were not fully sequenced, rarefaction indicated. Deeper or shallower sequencing was expected to change how clonotypes are shared among donors.

A remark on this clone: Its target is unknown.

Profiled with immunoSEQ multiplex PCR; TCRdb holds only in-frame clones, not every one. The repertoire holds 1 million to 1.3 million clones, with around 82% as singletons. From germline, CDR1 is MDHEN and CDR2 SYDVKM. V lost 3 bases to trimming and J lost 3 bases, with 9 bases between them. The CDR3 runs 14 residues. The chain uses TRBV28 and TRBJ1-5; D unresolved. This clonotype originated in a young man in good health. Some clones in this sample may be carry-over from other donors' samples. The sample consisted of memory CD4+ T cells from PBMCs. The subset denotes: CD45RA-negative fraction. The CDR3 DNA is TGTGCCAGCAGTTTTGGCCAGTACAATCAGCCCCAGCATTTT. Translated, it gives CASSFGQYNQPQHF.